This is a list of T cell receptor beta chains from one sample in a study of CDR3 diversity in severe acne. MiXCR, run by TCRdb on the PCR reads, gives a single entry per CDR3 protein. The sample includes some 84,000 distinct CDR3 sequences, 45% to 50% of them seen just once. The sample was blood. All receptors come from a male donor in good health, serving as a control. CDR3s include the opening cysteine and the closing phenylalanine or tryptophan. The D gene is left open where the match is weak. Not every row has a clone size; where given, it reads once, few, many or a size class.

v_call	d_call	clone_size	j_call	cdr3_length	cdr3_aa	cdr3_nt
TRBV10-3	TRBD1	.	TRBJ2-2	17	CASSHGQGIANTGELFF	TGTGCCAGCAGTCACGGACAGGGGATTGCGAACACCGGGGAGCTGTTTTTT
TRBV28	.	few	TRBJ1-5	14	CASRVGQRDPPQHF	TGTGCCAGCAGGGTGGGACAAAGGGATCCGCCCCAGCATTTT
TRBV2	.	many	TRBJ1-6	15	CASSEGTSYNSPLHF	TGTGCCAGCAGTGAAGGAACGAGTTATAATTCACCCCTCCACTTT
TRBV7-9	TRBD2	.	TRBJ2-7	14	CASSYGAGGFEQYF	TGTGCCAGCAGCTACGGGGCGGGGGGCTTCGAGCAGTACTTC
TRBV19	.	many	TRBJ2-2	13	CASSMGRTGELFF	TGTGCCAGTAGTATGGGGCGGACCGGGGAGCTGTTTTTT
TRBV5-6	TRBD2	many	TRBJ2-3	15	CASSRLAGGRNTQYF	TGTGCCAGCAGCCGACTAGCGGGAGGGAGAAATACGCAGTATTTT
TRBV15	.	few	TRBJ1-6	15	CATSSDATGRSPLHF	TGTGCCACCAGCTCCGATGCCACAGGTCGCTCACCCCTCCACTTT
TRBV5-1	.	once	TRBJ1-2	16	CASSLAGTLYSYGYTF	TGCGCCAGCAGCTTAGCCGGGACACTCTACTCCTATGGCTACACCTTC
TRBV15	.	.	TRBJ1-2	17	CATSRDIFLCANYGYTF	TGTGCCACCAGCAGAGATATATTCTTATGTGCTAACTATGGCTACACCTTC
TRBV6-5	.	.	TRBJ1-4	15	CASSSGAATNEKLFF	TGTGCCAGCAGTAGCGGAGCAGCAACTAATGAAAAACTGTTTTTT
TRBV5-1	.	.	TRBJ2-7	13	CASSFVSGYEQYF	TGCGCCAGCAGCTTCGTTAGCGGCTACGAGCAGTACTTC
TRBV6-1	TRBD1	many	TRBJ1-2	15	CASSGTGGGFRGYTF	TGTGCCAGCAGTGGAACAGGGGGCGGATTTCGCGGCTACACCTTC
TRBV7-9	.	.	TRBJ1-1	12	CASSSYFTEAFF	TGTGCCAGCAGCTCATATTTCACTGAAGCTTTCTTT
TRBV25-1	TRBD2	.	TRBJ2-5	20	CASSGTGTSGRGGVQKTQYF	TGTGCCAGCAGTGGAACCGGGACTAGCGGGAGGGGAGGCGTCCAAAAGACCCAGTACTTC
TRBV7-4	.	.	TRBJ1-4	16	CASSLVCAMGGEKLFF	TGTGCCAGCAGCTTAGTATGTGCCATGGGAGGTGAAAAACTGTTTTTT
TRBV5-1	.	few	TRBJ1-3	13	CASSVQGENTIYF	TGCGCCAGCAGCGTACAGGGAGAAAACACCATATATTTT
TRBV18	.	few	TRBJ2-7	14	CASSPPTLSYEQYF	TGTGCCAGCTCACCCCCAACTTTAAGCTACGAGCAGTACTTC
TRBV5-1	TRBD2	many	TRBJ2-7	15	CASSGPSGVSYEQYF	TGCGCCAGCAGCGGCCCTAGCGGGGTTTCCTACGAGCAGTACTTC
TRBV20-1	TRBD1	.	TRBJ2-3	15	CSANPTGGATDTQYF	TGCAGTGCTAACCCGACAGGGGGCGCGACAGATACGCAGTATTTT
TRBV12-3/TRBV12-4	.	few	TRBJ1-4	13	CASRPTANEKLFF	TGTGCCAGCAGACCCACGGCTAATGAAAAACTGTTTTTT
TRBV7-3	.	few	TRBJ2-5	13	CASSEGAGQPQYF	TGTGCCAGCAGCGAAGGGGCAGGACAGCCCCAGTACTTC
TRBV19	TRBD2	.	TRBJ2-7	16	CATRGTSGRTSYEQYF	TGTGCCACGAGGGGAACTAGCGGGAGGACATCCTACGAGCAGTACTTC
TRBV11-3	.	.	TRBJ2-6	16	CASSPGKSSGANVLTF	TGTGCCAGCAGCCCGGGCAAAAGCTCTGGGGCCAACGTCCTGACTTTC
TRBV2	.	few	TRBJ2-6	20	CARRFRGRGRTNSGANVLTF	TGTGCCAGACGGTTCAGGGGACGGGGACGTACCAACTCTGGGGCCAACGTCCTGACTTTC
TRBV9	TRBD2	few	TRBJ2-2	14	CASSEGRGEGELFF	TGTGCCAGCAGCGAGGGGAGGGGCGAAGGGGAGCTGTTTTTT
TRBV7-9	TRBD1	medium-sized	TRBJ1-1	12	CASSRTGFEAFF	TGTGCCAGCAGCCGGACAGGGTTTGAAGCTTTCTTT
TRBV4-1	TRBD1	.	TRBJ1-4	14	CASSQPDRDEKLFF	TGCGCCAGCAGCCAACCGGACAGGGACGAAAAACTGTTTTTT
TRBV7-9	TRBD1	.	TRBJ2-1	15	CASSLAGQGLGEQFF	TGTGCCAGCAGCTTAGCGGGACAGGGCTTGGGTGAGCAGTTCTTC
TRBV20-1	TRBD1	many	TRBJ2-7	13	CSARAQGAGEQYF	TGCAGTGCTAGAGCCCAGGGGGCGGGCGAGCAGTACTTC
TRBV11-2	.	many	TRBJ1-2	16	CASSFVSTGGTYGYTF	TGTGCCAGCAGCTTTGTTAGTACTGGCGGTACCTATGGCTACACCTTC
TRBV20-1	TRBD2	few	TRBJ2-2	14	CSALAGDYTGELFF	TGCAGTGCACTAGCGGGAGACTACACCGGGGAGCTGTTTTTT
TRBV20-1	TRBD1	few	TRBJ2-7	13	CSAEGGQGHEQYF	TGCAGTGCTGAGGGGGGACAGGGCCACGAGCAGTACTTC
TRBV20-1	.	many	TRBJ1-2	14	CSARGGRQGGGYTF	TGCAGTGCTAGAGGGGGACGCCAAGGGGGTGGCTACACCTTC
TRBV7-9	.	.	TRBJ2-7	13	CASSQGAPTGQYF	TGTGCCAGCAGCCAAGGGGCACCAACGGGGCAGTACTTC
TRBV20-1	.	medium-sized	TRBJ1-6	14	CSAREGGAASPLHF	TGCAGTGCTAGAGAGGGAGGGGCAGCTTCACCCCTCCACTTT
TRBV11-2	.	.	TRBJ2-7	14	CASRVDQGSYEQYF	TGTGCCAGCAGGGTCGATCAGGGGAGCTACGAGCAGTACTTC